This T cell receptor (beta chain) was captured by sequencing in a study of Graves' ophthalmopathy and Graves' hyperthyroidism. Study-wide results and limits: An approximately 83% specificity and around 90% sensitivity were achieved by a 13-signature model that separated ophthalmopathy from stable hyperthyroidism. The blood repertoire also included most expanded thyroid clonotypes above 0.001 frequency.

Transcripts of RNA were the source for amplifying TCR beta CDR3 regions. An opening RT-PCR round employed HTBI primers and preceded a second-round multiplex PCR. TCRdb recomputed calls from the multiplex PCR reads with MiXCR, one row per CDR3 protein. The sample records almost 750,000 distinct CDR3 sequences, 40% being singletons. A remark on this clonotype: Its matching antigen is unknown.

The receptor was derived from an adult man with Graves' ophthalmopathy. The specimen sequenced was peripheral blood.

The CDR3, as DNA: TGTGCTAGTGGTTTGTCAGGGAAGAACACTGAAGCTTTCTTT. The encoded protein is CASGLSGKNTEAFF. The chain combines TRBV12-5 with TRBJ1-1; maybe TRBD1 (5 bases). The CDR3 totals 14 residues. Germline V gene data show CDR1 as LGHNT and CDR2 as FRNRAP. Trimming shortened V by 2 bases and J by 1 base, and 8 bases separated the two germline ends.